These 26 T cell receptor beta chains originate from one sample sequenced in a study of blood T cell repertoires in COVID-19 (dated by TCRdb to the early 2020s). Libraries came from the immunoSEQ multiplex PCR assay. As stored in TCRdb, this immuneACCESS dataset retains in-frame rearrangements with V and J assigned. A fraction of the clones does not appear; measured against another copy, unresolved V genes explain less than half of the discrepancy, and the remainder lacks a known reason. This sample lists a few hundred thousand clones; roughly 90% were detected once. The ten largest account for around 11% of the sample. Sequenced input: peripheral blood. The source is a woman in her thirties with COVID-19, enrolled during active disease.

This chain connects TRBV28 to TRBJ1-5; D perhaps matches TRBD1 (6 bases). The CDR3 has 13 amino acids. The V gene lost 4 bases and the J gene lost 4 bases, with 8 bases spanning the gap. Germline V gene sequence: CDR1 MDHEN, CDR2 SYDVKM. The CDR3 coding sequence is TGTGCCAGCAGTTCGAGGGGGAATCAGCCCCAGCATTTT. Translating gives CASSSRGNQPQHF.

The chain has TRBV9 and TRBJ2-7; D is perhaps TRBD2 (5 bases). The length of the CDR3 is 14 residues. Germline V CDR1 and CDR2: SGDLS, YYNGEE. V lost 0 bases and J lost 5, with 12 bases in between. CDR3 loop: CASSVAVGRDEQYF. CDR3 coding DNA: TGTGCCAGCAGCGTAGCGGTAGGGCGGGACGAGCAGTACTTC.

In its sample, this clone was seen once. The rearrangement links TRBV27 to TRBJ1-4; possibly TRBD1 for D (6 bases). V lost 3 bases to trimming and J lost 7 bases, with 12 bases between them. Germline lookup yields CDR1 MNHEY and CDR2 SMNVEV (reference sequence). This CDR3 comprises 14 residues. In nucleotides, the CDR3 is TGTGCCAGCAGTTTCGTTAGGGGGAGTGAAAAACTGTTTTTT. As protein: CASSFVRGSEKLFF.

The chain has TRBV4-1 and TRBJ1-5; 9 positions agree with TRBD1. The germline gives CDR1 MGHRA, CDR2 YSYEKL. This CDR3 has 14 residues. With V trimmed by 6 bases and J by 5 bases, 5 bases remained unmatched. DNA of the CDR3: TGCGCCAGCAGGACAGGGGGAAGAGATCAGCCCCAGCATTTT. Translated: CASRTGGRDQPQHF.

The V gene is TRBV2, the J gene TRBJ2-7; 9 bases line up with TRBD1. This CDR3 contains 13 residues. Per the germline V gene, CDR1 is SNHLY and CDR2 is FYNNEI. Trimming cost V 6 bases and J 7 bases; bases outside gene matches: 7. CDR3 in amino acids: CASRGDRAGEQYF. For the CDR3, the DNA is TGTGCCAGCAGGGGGGACAGGGCAGGGGAGCAGTACTTC.

J is TRBJ2-1 and V is TRBV6-5; D unresolved. The V and J ends lost 4 bases and 12 bases respectively, with 16 bases between them. Germline lookup yields CDR1 MNHEY and CDR2 SVGAGI. CDR3 length equals 13 residues. The DNA of the CDR3 is TGTGCCAGCAGTTTCGCACGACCCGGAGTGCAGTTCTTC. This translates into CASSFARPGVQFF.

The chain carries TRBV7-9 and TRBJ2-2; no clear D. This CDR3 is 15 amino acids long. V lost 10 bases, J lost 4 bases, and 19 bases lay in between. The V gene's germline CDR1 is SEHNR and CDR2 FQNEAQ (reference sequence). The CDR3 loop reads CAIVDGTTPTGELFF. DNA for the CDR3: TGTGCCATCGTAGACGGTACTACACCCACCGGGGAGCTGTTTTTT.

The V gene is TRBV19, the J gene TRBJ2-3; D is unclear. The germline gives CDR1 LNHDA, CDR2 SQIVND (reference sequence). V shed 3 bases and J shed 0 bases, with 10 bases lying between them. The CDR3 spans 15 residues. CDR3 protein: CASSMYRPSTDTQYF. The CDR3 DNA reads as TGTGCCAGTAGTATGTACAGACCTAGCACAGATACGCAGTATTTT.

The V and J genes are TRBV6-2 or TRBV6-3 and TRBJ2-1; 10 nucleotides line up with TRBD1. The CDR3 contains 16 residues. The V gene end was trimmed by 2 bases and the J gene end by 5 bases; junction bases not matched to a gene: 6. Germline V lookup: CDR1 MNHEY, CDR2 SVGEGT. Written as DNA, the CDR3 is TGTGCCAGCAGTTACGGACGACAGGGGGCCCACAATGAGCAGTTCTTC. The encoded protein is CASSYGRQGAHNEQFF.

In nucleotides, the CDR3 is TGCAGTGCTAGAACTTTGACTGAAGCTTTCTTT. It yields the protein CSARTLTEAFF. V and J are TRBV20-1 and TRBJ1-1; no firm D call. The CDR3 runs to 11 residues. The germline V and J ends were trimmed by 2 bases and 5 bases, with 6 bases remaining between them. Germline lookup yields CDR1 DFQATT and CDR2 SNEGSKA (reference sequence).

The chain uses TRBV5-1 and TRBJ2-1, with 9 bases matching TRBD1. CDR1 is SGHRS, CDR2 YFSETQ, per germline. This CDR3 comprises 14 residues. After removal of 5 bases from V and 6 bases from J, the junction contained 6 bases not matched to a gene. In nucleotides, the CDR3 is TGCGCCAGCAGTGAACAGGGGGCAGGCAATGAGCAGTTCTTC. It is translated as CASSEQGAGNEQFF.

This rearrangement joins TRBV18 to TRBJ1-1; 8 bases line up with TRBD1. V shed 3 bases and J 5 bases; nucleotides not matched to a gene: 5. Germline CDR1 and CDR2: KGHSH and LQKENI. The CDR3 has 14 residues. This chain's CDR3 is CASSPVDRGTEAFF. The CDR3 DNA reads as TGTGCCAGCTCACCGGTAGACAGGGGAACTGAAGCTTTCTTT.

The rearrangement joins TRBV9 to TRBJ2-7, with TRBD2 matching over 9 bases. CDR3 length: 16 amino acids. Per the germline V gene, CDR1 is SGDLS and CDR2 is YYNGEE. The V and J ends lost 7 bases and 6 bases, in that order; junction bases with no gene match: 17. The CDR3 loop reads CASSSGTSIGSVEQYF. CDR3 DNA: TGTGCCAGCTCTTCCGGGACTAGCATTGGCTCCGTCGAGCAGTACTTC.

This sequence joins TRBV2 and TRBJ2-1, with 7 bases aligning to TRBD2. The V segment lost 0 bases and the J segment 4 bases; nucleotides outside the gene matches: 9. Germline V gives CDR1 SNHLY, CDR2 FYNNEI. The CDR3 totals 17 residues. CDR3 protein: CASSEAGGGFPYNEQFF. DNA of the CDR3: TGTGCCAGCAGTGAAGCTGGCGGGGGTTTCCCATACAATGAGCAGTTCTTC.

With regard to this clone: The junction does not match germline at one end; this may be a read error. The CDR3 DNA reads TGCGCCCGCAGCCGGCGACAGGGGGCGACCACTGAAGCTTTCTTT. Translation: CARSRRQGATTEAFF. J is TRBJ1-1 and V is TRBV4-1, with TRBD1 matching 10 bases. Germline V lookup: CDR1 MGHRA, CDR2 YSYEKL. The CDR3 runs 15 residues.

The chain recombines TRBV19 with TRBJ2-4, with 12 nucleotides matching TRBD1. The CDR3 sequence is 15 residues long. The V gene's germline CDR1 is LNHDA and CDR2 SQIVND (reference sequence). After removal of 8 bases from V and 6 bases from J, the junction contained 8 bases not matched to a gene. The CDR3 loop is CASGTGGASGNIQYF. For the CDR3, the DNA is TGTGCCAGTGGGACAGGGGGCGCGTCGGGAAACATTCAGTACTTC.

This sequence joins TRBV5-1 and TRBJ1-2, with D perhaps matching TRBD1 (6 bases). Germline V CDR1 and CDR2: SGHRS, YFSETQ. The CDR3 runs to 13 residues. Trimming took 4 bases from V and 5 from J, leaving 12 bases between them. The CDR3 DNA reads as TGCGCCAGCAGCCGAACGGACAGATATGGCTACACCTTC. Protein product: CASSRTDRYGYTF.

The chain couples TRBV7-9 to TRBJ2-3; 8 bases line up with TRBD2. The trim removed 1 base at V and 2 bases at J, leaving 14 bases unmatched. Germline V gene data show CDR1 as SEHNR and CDR2 as FQNEAQ (reference sequence). This CDR3 is 19 amino acids long. The CDR3 protein is CASSLGAWSGSTPTDTQYF. The CDR3 DNA is TGTGCCAGCAGCTTAGGGGCATGGAGCGGGAGTACCCCCACAGATACGCAGTATTTT.

This clone was recorded a few times. The chain combines TRBV19 with TRBJ1-1, with D unclear. CDR1 and CDR2 from the germline V gene are LNHDA and SQIVND (reference sequence). This CDR3 region has 8 residues. Trimming stripped 7 bases from V and 11 bases from J, with 5 bases between. In nucleotides, the CDR3 is TGTGCCAGTACGGGGGCTTTCTTT. Its translation: CASTGAFF.

The chain is built from TRBV10-2 and TRBJ1-2, with TRBD1 matching 9 bases. The V gene's germline CDR1 is WSHSY and CDR2 SAAADI. There are 13 residues in the CDR3. With 5 bases clipped from V and 5 bases from J, the junction kept 3 bases outside the gene matches. This CDR3 reads CASSSTGGYGYTF. As DNA, the CDR3 is TGCGCCAGCAGTTCGACAGGGGGGTATGGCTACACCTTC.

This clone showed up just a few times. The V call is TRBV3-1 (or the pseudogene TRBV3-2), the J call TRBJ2-1, with TRBD2 matching over 7 bases. The CDR3 consists of 14 residues. The V gene's germline CDR1 is LGHDT and CDR2 YNNKEL (reference sequence). With 8 bases clipped from V and 0 bases from J, the junction kept 4 bases outside the gene matches. The DNA for the CDR3 is TGTGCCAGCGCGGGAGATATCTCCTACAATGAGCAGTTCTTC. Translating gives CASAGDISYNEQFF.

CDR3 amino acids: CASSPTGMMKLFF. The CDR3 bases are TGTGCCAGCAGCCCGACAGGGATGATGAAACTGTTTTTT. This chain uses TRBV6-6 with TRBJ1-4; 7 bases map to TRBD1. With 6 bases clipped from V and 11 bases from J, the junction kept 9 bases outside the gene matches. This CDR3 is 13 amino acids long. Germline CDR1 is MNHNY and CDR2 is SVGAGI (reference sequence).

The genes are TRBV5-5 and TRBJ2-5; 9 bases align to TRBD1. V lost 4 bases and J lost 2; bases outside the gene matches: 6. CDR1 and CDR2 from the germline V gene are SGHKS and YYEKEE (reference sequence). The CDR3 has 15 amino acids. CDR3 DNA sequence: TGTGCCAGCAGCCCCGGGGACAGGGTACAAGAGACCCAGTACTTC. Translation gives CASSPGDRVQETQYF.

This clone was seen a single time. The rearrangement links TRBV4-2 to TRBJ1-2; no firm D call. The CDR3 loop spans 12 amino acids. Trimming removed 5 bases from V and 2 bases from J, with 6 bases in between. Germline assignment: CDR1 LGHNA and CDR2 YNFKEQ. Here the CDR3 reads CASSARNYGYTF. CDR3 bases: TGTGCCAGCAGCGCGCGGAACTATGGCTACACCTTC.

V and J are TRBV2 and TRBJ2-1, with TRBD1 as a possible D gene (5 bases). The CDR3 covers 19 residues. V dropped 11 bases and J dropped 0 bases, with 29 bases sitting between them. The germline CDR1 and CDR2 sequences are SNHLY and FYNNEI. The CDR3 here is CAQRGTGSGPKSSYNEQFF. The CDR3 nucleotides are TGTGCCCAAAGGGGAACAGGTTCTGGGCCTAAGAGCTCCTACAATGAGCAGTTCTTC.

The chain couples TRBV19 to TRBJ2-3; D not certain. CDR1 LNHDA and CDR2 SQIVND come from the germline V gene (reference sequence). Trimming took 1 base from V and 2 from J, leaving 10 bases between them. The CDR3 length is 15 residues. The CDR3 spells CASSIGAADTDTQYF. As DNA, the CDR3 is TGTGCCAGTAGTATAGGGGCAGCAGACACAGATACGCAGTATTTT.